The entry below describes one T cell receptor (beta chain). Its target is not known. CDR3 length equals 15 residues. V lost 0 bases and J 3 bases, leaving 9 bases between the germline ends. Germline V CDR1 and CDR2: MNHNS, SASEGT. These data belong to a study of cytomegalovirus exposure and HLA in healthy donors. Overall study findings and caveats: Earlier findings revealed that most TCR beta V segments proved productive either about 87% or about 30% of the time. Later on, analysis showed that most CMV-associated TCR beta chains appeared to be HLA-restricted.

PCR employed 60 Vbeta and 13 Jbeta primers. Measured with immunoSEQ multiplex PCR; TCRdb has only the in-frame clones, and not every one. The table lists roughly 200,000 clones, around 77% of them singletons. Everyone who donated was a healthy bone marrow donor. The chain links TRBV6-1 to TRBJ1-3; D is unresolved. This clonotype was obtained from a man aged 30 to 45 in good health and CMV-seronegative. Sequencing was carried out using PBMCs. DNA of the CDR3: TGTGCCAGCAGTGAAGCTTCGGGGTTTGGAAACACCATATATTTT. Translating it yields CASSEASGFGNTIYF.